This T cell receptor (beta chain) is from a study of Graves' ophthalmopathy and Graves' hyperthyroidism. Hyperthyroidism patients were newly diagnosed, ill under 2 months, and aged 18 to 65 years. If patients had other autoimmune diseases, uncontrolled infections, pregnancy or lactation, they were excluded. Comment on this clonotype: Its antigen is undetermined. Germline is not matched at one junction end, which may reflect a read error.

Study-level findings and limits: Blood shared most expanded thyroid clonotypes above 0.001 frequency.

Amplification of TCR beta CDR3 regions used RNA transcripts. RT-PCR in the first round used HTBI primers; a second-round multiplex PCR followed. TCRdb reanalysed the multiplex PCR reads using MiXCR and keeps one entry per CDR3 protein. Among hundreds of thousands of distinct CDR3 sequences listed, 22% were seen once. The CDR3 extends over 16 amino acids. CDR1 is LNHDA and CDR2 is SQIVND in the germline V gene (reference sequence). This receptor was obtained from a woman between 18 and 30 years old with stable Graves' hyperthyroidism. Some clones in this sample may be carry-over from other donors' samples. This chain links TRBV19 with TRBJ1-1; tentative D call: TRBD1 (6 bases). Sequenced: peripheral blood. The CDR3 DNA follows: TGTGCCAGTAGTATAGATCGGGGGCTCATGAACACTGATGCTTTCTTT. Translating it yields CASSIDRGLMNTDAFF. Complete variable domain (other parts from reference TRBV19 and TRBJ1-1): DGGITQSPKYLFRKEGQNVTLSCEQNLNHDAMYWYRQDPGQGLRLIYYSQIVNDFQKGDIAEGYSVSREKKESFPLTVTSAQKNPTAFYLCASSIDRGLMNTDAFFGQGTRLTVV.